Presented here are 32 T cell receptor beta chains from one specimen sequenced in a study of T cells in Graves' hyperthyroidism and ophthalmopathy. There were TCR beta CDR3 regions amplified from RNA transcripts. The study used the HTBI primer set for a first-round RT-PCR of the TCR CDR3. TCRdb re-analysed the multiplex PCR reads in MiXCR, keeping a single row per CDR3 protein. The sample yields over 700,000 distinct CDR3 sequences, around 38% seen once. Specimen: blood. Every receptor here comes from a young man with Graves' hyperthyroidism.

This clonotype was detected ten times or more. The V and J genes are TRBV10-3 and TRBJ1-1; no clear D gene. The CDR3 extends over 15 amino acids. V was trimmed by 0 bases and J by 4 bases, leaving 12 bases between them. Germline CDR1 and CDR2: ENHRY and SYGVKD. The CDR3 DNA reads as TGTGCCATCAGTGAGTCGACTATAAAACCCACTGAAGCTTTCTTT. Protein: CAISESTIKPTEAFF.

This clonotype has a count of ten or more. CDR3 amino acids: CSVANLRGDISLYEQYF. DNA for the CDR3: TGCAGCGTTGCTAACCTAAGGGGGGACATCTCTTTGTACGAGCAGTACTTC. The chain recombines TRBV29-1 with TRBJ2-7, with D perhaps given as TRBD1 or TRBD2 (6 bases each). The length of the CDR3 is 17 residues. Between the trimmed V and J ends, which lost 4 bases and 4 bases, there was a span of 26 bases. Germline lookup yields CDR1 SQVTM and CDR2 ANQGSEA.

Regarding this clonotype: Just one base apart from a much larger clone, this may be a read error. V and J are TRBV19 and TRBJ1-4; weak D call: TRBD1 (5 bases). The CDR3 sequence is 13 residues long. The germline V gene encodes CDR1 LNHDA and CDR2 SQIVND (reference sequence). CDR3 protein: CAARRGPNEKLLF. In nucleotides, the CDR3 is TGTGCCGCCCGACGGGGCCCTAATGAAAAACTGCTTTTT.

V usage is TRBV7-6 and J usage is TRBJ2-7; 10 bases map to TRBD1. The CDR3 runs 13 residues. The V gene's germline CDR1 is SGHVS and CDR2 FNYEAQ. Trimming removed 5 bases from V and 5 bases from J; junction bases left unmatched: 3. The CDR3 reads CASSKTGGDEQYF. CDR3 DNA sequence: TGTGCCAGCAGCAAGACAGGGGGCGACGAGCAGTACTTC.

This chain joins TRBV7-9 and TRBJ2-2; no clear D. Germline CDR1 is SEHNR and CDR2 is FQNEAQ (reference sequence). This CDR3 spans 15 amino acids. The ends were cut back, 4 bases at V and 2 bases at J, with 11 bases in the middle. The CDR3 region is CASSSGLINTGELFF. CDR3 coding DNA: TGTGCCAGCAGCTCCGGGCTCATAAACACCGGGGAGCTGTTTTTT. The full variable domain, completed using reference TRBV7-9 and TRBJ2-2, is DTGVSQNPRHKITKRGQNVTFRCDPISEHNRLYWYRQTLGQGPEFLTYFQNEAQLEKSRLLSDRFSAERPKGSFSTLEIQRTEQGDSAMYLCASSSGLINTGELFFGEGSRLTVL.

The chain employs TRBV4-2 and TRBJ1-1, with unresolved D. The V gene's germline CDR1 is LGHNA and CDR2 YNFKEQ. The V and J ends lost 3 bases and 1 base respectively, with 12 bases between them. The CDR3 has 15 residues. The CDR3 nucleotides are TGTGCCAGCAGCCACGGACGGGCGGGGAACACTGAAGCTTTCTTT. Amino acid sequence: CASSHGRAGNTEAFF.

The chain combines TRBV6-6 with TRBJ2-6, with 7 bases aligning to TRBD1. V trimming: 6 bases; J trimming: 2 bases; junction bases outside the gene matches: 7. Germline V gene sequence: CDR1 MNHNY, CDR2 SVGAGI (reference sequence). This CDR3 comprises 16 residues. The CDR3, as DNA: TGTGCCAGCAGCCTATCGACAGGGACTGGGGCCAACGTCCTGACTTTC. It is translated as CASSLSTGTGANVLTF.

The chain carries TRBV19 and TRBJ1-5; D is unresolved. The CDR3 extends over 14 amino acids. The V gene lost 2 bases and the J gene lost 0 bases, with 5 bases spanning the gap. CDR1 LNHDA and CDR2 SQIVND come from the germline V gene (reference sequence). The CDR3 DNA reads as TGTGCCAGTAGTATATCCCCTAGCAATCAGCCCCAGCATTTT. Translating it yields CASSISPSNQPQHF.

In the case of this clonotype: The germline gene is not matched at one end of the junction; a read error may be the cause. V and J are TRBV20-1 and TRBJ2-2, with 9 bases fitting TRBD1. The germline V gene encodes CDR1 DFQATT and CDR2 SNEGSKA (reference sequence). The CDR3 runs 14 residues. CDR3 DNA: TGCAGTGCCAGAGGACAGGGGTTCACCGGGGAGCTGTTTTTT. Its protein product is CSARGQGFTGELFF.

The chain couples TRBV25-1 to TRBJ1-2, with D maybe TRBD1 (5 bases). CDR1 is MGHDK, CDR2 SYGVNS, per germline. With 6 bases removed from V and 3 bases from J, the gap between germline ends came to 20 bases. The CDR3 is made up of 16 amino acids. CDR3: CASSRGGGGDDYGYTF. CDR3 nucleotides: TGTGCCAGCAGCCGGGGGGGTGGGGGTGATGACTATGGCTACACCTTC.

The chain uses TRBV7-8 and TRBJ1-2; the D is unclear. Germline CDR1 is SGHVS and CDR2 is FQNEAQ. Trimming removed 6 bases from V and 3 bases from J, with 14 bases in between. The CDR3 is 14 residues long. The CDR3 nucleotides read TGTGCCAGCAGTGAGGGATCAGGTTACTATGGCTACACCTTC. As protein: CASSEGSGYYGYTF.

Only a few counts were recorded for this clonotype. The chain employs TRBV29-1 and TRBJ1-4, with 8 positions matching TRBD1. The CDR3 has 17 residues. CDR1 is SQVTM and CDR2 is ANQGSEA in the germline V gene. V gave up 5 bases and J gave up 0 bases; unmatched junction bases: 11. The CDR3 reads CSVLHSRQGTTNEKLFF. CDR3 sequence (DNA): TGCAGCGTTCTTCACTCCCGACAGGGGACAACTAATGAAAAACTGTTTTTT.

This clonotype was recorded many times. The chain carries TRBV2 and TRBJ2-2, with 7 bases aligning to TRBD1. The CDR3 sequence is 15 residues long. Germline CDR1 and CDR2: SNHLY and FYNNEI. J lost 2 bases, V lost 6 bases, and 6 bases had no gene match. The CDR3 nucleotides read TGTGCCAGCAGCAGGGACAGCCTAAACACCGGGGAGCTGTTTTTT. Protein sequence: CASSRDSLNTGELFF. The entire variable domain, with the rest obtained from reference TRBV2 and TRBJ2-2, is as follows: EPEVTQTPSHQVTQMGQEVILRCVPISNHLYFYWYRQILGQKVEFLVSFYNNEISEKSEIFDDQFSVERPDGSNFTLKIRSTKLEDSAMYFCASSRDSLNTGELFFGEGSRLTVL.

This clonotype occurred many times. The DNA for the CDR3 is TGTGCCATCAGTGAGCACAATAGCAATCAGCCCCAGCATTTT. This encodes CAISEHNSNQPQHF. The J gene is TRBJ1-5, the V gene TRBV10-3; D uncertain. The CDR3 is made up of 14 amino acids. The V end was cut by 2 bases, the J end by 0 bases, with 5 bases between. CDR1 ENHRY and CDR2 SYGVKD come from the germline V gene.

This clonotype was seen at least ten times. The gene calls are TRBV24-1 and TRBJ2-7, with 9 bases identical to TRBD2. Trimming removed 3 bases from V and 7 bases from J; junction bases left unmatched: 9. Germline values: CDR1 KGHDR, CDR2 SFDVKD. The CDR3 extends over 15 amino acids. The CDR3 here is CATSDPSTSGGEQYF. CDR3 coding DNA: TGTGCCACCAGTGATCCATCGACTAGCGGAGGGGAGCAGTACTTC.

As regards this clonotype: A junction end diverges from the germline sequence, so it may reflect a read error. J is TRBJ2-7 and V is TRBV10-3; a weak D match, TRBD2 (5 bases). The germline CDR1 and CDR2 sequences are ENHRY and SYGVKD. The CDR3 is made up of 15 amino acids. In DNA, the CDR3 is TGTGCCAGCAGTTTATGGTGGGAAACACGGGGCGAGCAGTACTTC. Translating it yields CASSLWWETRGEQYF.

V gene TRBV29-1 combines with J gene TRBJ2-7; TRBD2 might be the D (5 bases). Germline values: CDR1 SQVTM, CDR2 ANQGSEA. V was clipped by 6 bases and J by 7 bases, with 10 bases between them. The CDR3 totals 10 residues. The CDR3 region is CSVLRREQYF. Written as DNA, the CDR3 is TGCAGCGTCCTCCGGAGGGAGCAGTACTTC.

This clonotype was seen at least ten times. V gene TRBV15 combines with J gene TRBJ1-5; a possible D gene is TRBD1 (6 bases). V was shortened by 5 bases and J by 7 bases, with 12 bases between the two germline ends. CDR3 length equals 13 residues. Germline loops: CDR1 LNHNV, CDR2 YYDKDF (reference sequence). CDR3 nucleotides: TGTGCCACCAGCTCCCTGGGGGGCCAGCCCCAGCATTTT. It encodes CATSSLGGQPQHF.

The gene calls are TRBV12-3 or TRBV12-4 and TRBJ1-4; weak D call: TRBD1 (6 bases). The CDR3 is 15 amino acids. V dropped 7 bases and J dropped 2 bases, with 14 bases sitting between them. As DNA, the CDR3 is TGTGCCAGCACCGAAACCCAGGGGACTAATGAAAAACTGTTTTTT. This encodes CASTETQGTNEKLFF.

This clonotype was counted between two and nine times. V and J are TRBV5-1 and TRBJ1-1; D is unclear. The CDR3 sequence is 15 residues long. V was pared by 3 bases and J by 1 base, with 13 bases between. Germline V CDR1 and CDR2: SGHRS, YFSETQ. CDR3 nucleotide sequence: TGCGCCAGCAGCTCCGCGGTTACAGCGAACACTGAAGCTTTCTTT. Translation: CASSSAVTANTEAFF.

The chain has TRBV19 and TRBJ2-7; TRBD2 matches at 8 bases. From germline, CDR1 is LNHDA and CDR2 SQIVND (reference sequence). V shed 3 bases, J shed 4 bases, and the junction held 2 bases outside the gene matches. This CDR3 is built from 13 residues. The CDR3 DNA sequence: TGTGCCAGTAGTATGCCGGGGGGGTACGAGCAGTACTTC. It is translated as CASSMPGGYEQYF.

This clonotype was counted many times. The chain carries TRBV9 and TRBJ1-1; no clear D gene. Germline V lookup: CDR1 SGDLS, CDR2 YYNGEE. The length of the CDR3 is 14 residues. Trimming shortened V by 4 bases and J by 0 bases, and 10 bases separated the two germline ends. The CDR3 region has the DNA TGTGCCAGCAGCCCCTACAGCTTGAACACTGAAGCTTTCTTT. It specifies CASSPYSLNTEAFF.

This clonotype has more than one count but fewer than ten. Here the CDR3 reads CSARPSGGKTYEQYF. CDR3 DNA sequence: TGCAGTGCGCGACCCTCGGGCGGGAAAACCTACGAGCAGTACTTC. The gene calls are TRBV20-1 and TRBJ2-7; possible D gene TRBD2, 6 bases. This CDR3 is 15 amino acids long. CDR1 DFQATT and CDR2 SNEGSKA come from the germline V gene (reference sequence). V was pared by 6 bases and J by 2 bases, with 20 bases between.

V and J are TRBV12-3 or TRBV12-4 and TRBJ1-1, with D maybe TRBD1 (5 bases). V was cut by 6 bases and J by 11 bases, with 10 bases left in between. This CDR3 has 10 amino acids. The CDR3 coding sequence is TGTGCCAGCAGGGGGGGGTACGCTTTCTTT. Encoded protein: CASRGGYAFF.

About this clonotype: This could be a read error, since a much larger clone is one nucleotide away. This chain joins TRBV2 and TRBJ2-5; D gene ambiguous. CDR3 length: 12 amino acids. The germline CDR1 and CDR2 sequences are SNHLY and FYNNEI. CDR3 in amino acids: CASSKGQEAQYF. CDR3 sequence (DNA): TGTGCCAGCAGTAAGGGTCAAGAGGCCCAGTACTTC.

This clonotype was counted at least ten times. This rearrangement joins TRBV29-1 to TRBJ2-7, with 9 bases aligning to TRBD2. V was clipped by 6 bases and J by 5 bases; unmatched bases: 8. This CDR3 is 13 amino acids long. CDR1 and CDR2 (germline): SQVTM, ANQGSEA. The chain's CDR3 is CSVHSGSRDEQYF. The CDR3 nucleotides read TGCAGCGTCCATAGCGGGAGTAGGGACGAGCAGTACTTC.

This clonotype showed up just a few times. This chain links TRBV5-1 with TRBJ2-2; 8 bases agree with TRBD2. Trimming cost V 0 bases and J 0 bases; bases outside gene matches: 1. Germline values: CDR1 SGHRS, CDR2 YFSETQ. This CDR3 comprises 16 residues. In nucleotides, the CDR3 is TGCGCCAGCAGCTTGGCCGGGAGGGCGAACACCGGGGAGCTGTTTTTT. Translation: CASSLAGRANTGELFF.

This clonotype was seen many times. The chain has TRBV7-3 and TRBJ1-1; D is unresolved. The CDR3 consists of 13 residues. Germline V gives CDR1 SGHTA, CDR2 FQGTGA. The V and J ends lost 5 bases and 3 bases respectively, with 10 bases between them. The CDR3 loop is CASSQGFHTEAFF. CDR3 DNA sequence: TGTGCCAGCAGCCAAGGTTTCCACACTGAAGCTTTCTTT.

Here the CDR3 reads CASSEGGTGVGGSPLHF. For the CDR3, the DNA is TGTGCCAGCAGTGAAGGGGGGACAGGGGTAGGAGGATCACCCCTCCACTTT. The chain is built from TRBV2 and TRBJ1-6, with 10 bases identical to TRBD1. This CDR3 is 17 amino acids long. The junction had 10 bases not matched to a gene; V was cut back by 1 base and J by 10 bases. Germline loops: CDR1 SNHLY, CDR2 FYNNEI. Full variable domain (rest looked up from reference TRBV2 and TRBJ1-6): EPEVTQTPSHQVTQMGQEVILRCVPISNHLYFYWYRQILGQKVEFLVSFYNNEISEKSEIFDDQFSVERPDGSNFTLKIRSTKLEDSAMYFCASSEGGTGVGGSPLHFGNGTRLTVT.

This chain joins TRBV10-3 and TRBJ2-7, with 7 bases lining up with TRBD2. The V and J ends lost 6 bases and 3 bases, in that order; junction bases with no gene match: 8. The V gene's germline CDR1 is ENHRY and CDR2 SYGVKD. CDR3 size: 14 residues. The CDR3 reads CAISGRSTRYEQYF. The DNA for the CDR3 is TGTGCCATCAGCGGGAGGTCGACCCGCTACGAGCAGTACTTC.

The rearrangement joins TRBV20-1 to TRBJ2-5, with 8 bases fitting TRBD2. The V gene's germline CDR1 is DFQATT and CDR2 SNEGSKA (reference sequence). V lost 6 bases, J lost 5 bases, and 11 bases stayed unmatched. The CDR3 contains 14 residues. The CDR3 sequence: CSAGRVGGWETQYF. DNA for the CDR3: TGCAGTGCCGGGAGGGTCGGGGGGTGGGAGACCCAGTACTTC.

This clonotype was observed many times. The chain couples TRBV7-3 to TRBJ1-5; D call uncertain. V lost 0 bases, J lost 8 bases, and 8 bases lay in between. The CDR3 covers 13 residues. CDR1 and CDR2 from the germline V gene are SGHTA and FQGTGA. CDR3 residues: CASSLTWLEPQHF. CDR3 DNA: TGTGCCAGCAGCTTAACCTGGTTGGAGCCCCAGCATTTT.